This passage covers 20 T cell receptor beta chains from one sample sequenced in a study of blood T cell repertoires in COVID-19. The protocol was immunoSEQ multiplex PCR, while the TCRdb copy is restricted to in-frame clones and leaves out a portion. The table includes just over 95,000 clones, more than 75% detected once. Sequenced input: peripheral blood. These receptors came from a human donor in a cohort sampled during active COVID-19.

The chain uses TRBV28 and TRBJ1-6; tentative D call: TRBD1 (5 bases). CDR1 and CDR2 (germline): MDHEN, SYDVKM. The germline V and J ends were trimmed by 1 base and 10 bases, with 14 bases remaining between them. The CDR3 contains 15 residues. CDR3 coding DNA: TGTGCCAGCAGTTTATCGCCAGGGAAAGGATCACCCCTCCACTTT. Encoded protein: CASSLSPGKGSPLHF.

V usage is TRBV7-6 and J usage is TRBJ2-1; possibly TRBD1 for D (5 bases). This CDR3 has 18 residues. V lost 3 bases to trimming and J lost 0 bases, with 18 bases between them. CDR1 is SGHVS, CDR2 FNYEAQ, per germline. As DNA, the CDR3 is TGTGCCAGCAGCTTGTCAGGGTTTCCCAATCTCTCCTACAATGAGCAGTTCTTC. As protein: CASSLSGFPNLSYNEQFF.

CDR3 nucleotides: TGTGCCAGCAGCAGGCTGAACAGGGTAAACACTGAAGCTTTCTTT. It translates to CASSRLNRVNTEAFF. The V and J genes are TRBV5-6 and TRBJ1-1; D might be TRBD1 (6 bases). V dropped 4 bases and J dropped 2 bases, with 15 bases sitting between them. Germline CDR1 SGHDT, CDR2 YYEEEE. The CDR3 contains 15 residues.

Concerning this clone: The same CDR3 is also encoded by other DNA sequences in this sample. The V and J genes are TRBV5-1 and TRBJ2-7, with D perhaps TRBD1 (7 bases). This CDR3 is built from 15 residues. CDR1 is SGHRS and CDR2 is YFSETQ in the germline V gene. Trimming shortened V by 3 bases and J by 2 bases, and 15 bases separated the two germline ends. The CDR3 DNA follows: TGCGCCAGCAGCTCCCGACAGGGCGGGACCTACGAGCAGTACTTC. Encoded protein: CASSSRQGGTYEQYF.

The genes are TRBV19 and TRBJ2-1, with TRBD2 matching over 9 bases. With V trimmed by 5 bases and J by 7 bases, 9 bases remained unmatched. In germline, CDR1 is LNHDA, CDR2 SQIVND (reference sequence). CDR3 length: 15 residues. The CDR3 reads CASSPWRGGLNEQFF. The CDR3 DNA is TGTGCCAGTAGTCCTTGGCGGGGGGGCTTGAATGAGCAGTTCTTC.

This chain links TRBV2 with TRBJ2-3; 7 bases match TRBD2. Germline V gene lookup returns CDR1 SNHLY and CDR2 FYNNEI. J was trimmed by 9 bases and V by 5 bases; bases with no gene match: 11. This CDR3 has 14 residues. CDR3 bases: TGTGCCAGCAGTCCCGGGACTATCGGCGGAACGCAGTATTTT. Its protein product is CASSPGTIGGTQYF.

About this clone: A much larger clonotype is one base distant, so this may be a read error. The chain combines TRBV7-6 with TRBJ2-7; tentative D call: TRBD1 (6 bases). Germline lookup yields CDR1 SGHVS and CDR2 FNYEAQ. The CDR3 is 13 amino acids. Trimming cost V 5 bases and J 1 base, with 9 bases left between them. CDR3 DNA sequence: TGTGCCAGCAGCCAGGACAGTTCCTACGAGCAGTACTTC. Amino acids: CASSQDSSYEQYF.

This chain uses TRBV20-1 with TRBJ1-3; D uncertain. Trimming cost V 3 bases and J 3 bases, with 15 bases left between them. This CDR3 spans 15 amino acids. Germline V gives CDR1 DFQATT, CDR2 SNEGSKA (reference sequence). In DNA, the CDR3 is TGCAGTGCTAGTCTCGCAGCCGACTTTGGAAACACCATATATTTT. It encodes CSASLAADFGNTIYF.

This clone was seen a handful of times. The chain is built from TRBV28 and TRBJ1-6; D is unclear. Trimming pared 7 bases from V and 6 bases from J, leaving 19 bases between. Per the germline V gene, CDR1 is MDHEN and CDR2 is SYDVKM. The CDR3 runs 16 residues. The CDR3: CASTERSILRNSPLHF. As DNA, the CDR3 is TGTGCCAGCACTGAAAGAAGCATCCTTCGTAATTCACCCCTCCACTTT. The variable domain in full, with the rest retrieved from reference TRBV28 and TRBJ1-6, is DVKVTQSSRYLVKRTGEKVFLECVQDMDHENMFWYRQDPGLGLRLIYFSYDVKMKEKGDIPEGYSVSREKKERFSLILESASTNQTSMYLCASTERSILRNSPLHFGNGTRLTVT.

The rearrangement joins TRBV19 to TRBJ1-5; 10 bases align to TRBD1. The CDR3 contains 17 residues. CDR1 and CDR2 (germline): LNHDA, SQIVND (reference sequence). V shed 7 bases, J shed 0 bases, and the junction held 9 bases outside the gene matches. The CDR3 DNA reads as TGTGCCAGTACCGGGACAGGGGCTCTTTATAGCAATCAGCCCCAGCATTTT. Translated: CASTGTGALYSNQPQHF.

This chain joins TRBV7-2 and TRBJ2-7; D may be TRBD2 (6 bases). This CDR3 contains 13 residues. From germline, CDR1 is SGHTA and CDR2 FQGNSA. Between the trimmed V and J ends, which lost 5 bases and 3 bases, there was a span of 11 bases. For the CDR3, the DNA is TGTGCCAGCAGCCAGGGACTTAACTACGAGCAGTACTTC. Translating gives CASSQGLNYEQYF. The variable domain in full, completed from reference TRBV7-2 and TRBJ2-7, reads GAGVSQSPSNKVTEKGKDVELRCDPISGHTALYWYRQSLGQGLEFLIYFQGNSAPDKSGLPSDRFSAERTGGSVSTLTIQRTQQEDSAVYLCASSQGLNYEQYFGPGTRLTVT.

The J gene is TRBJ1-5, the V gene TRBV28, with TRBD1 as a possible D gene (6 bases). There are 16 residues in the CDR3. The germline CDR1 and CDR2 sequences are MDHEN and SYDVKM. The V end was cut by 3 bases, the J end by 2 bases, with 14 bases between. The CDR3 sequence is CASSFVSTGGNQPQHF. In nucleotides, the CDR3 is TGTGCCAGCAGTTTCGTCTCGACAGGTGGCAATCAGCCCCAGCATTTT.

This clone was observed a handful of times. The genes are TRBV5-4 and TRBJ1-2; the D gene is possibly TRBD1 (5 bases). The germline V gene encodes CDR1 SGHNT and CDR2 YYREEE (reference sequence). Trimming stripped 0 bases from V and 8 bases from J, with 17 bases between. This CDR3 is built from 15 residues. CDR3 in amino acids: CASSLEAGDSSGYTF. The CDR3 nucleotides read TGTGCCAGCAGCTTGGAGGCGGGAGACAGTTCGGGCTACACCTTC.

This chain connects TRBV5-4 to TRBJ1-1; tentatively, D is TRBD1 (6 bases). The CDR3 has 14 residues. The V end was cut by 4 bases, the J end by 5 bases, with 15 bases between. Germline V gives CDR1 SGHNT, CDR2 YYREEE (reference sequence). This CDR3 is CASSGTGLGTEAFF. CDR3 DNA sequence: TGTGCCAGCAGCGGTACAGGGCTGGGTACTGAAGCTTTCTTT.

This chain joins TRBV28 and TRBJ1-5, with TRBD1 matching over 9 bases. The CDR3 sequence is 17 residues long. The V gene end was trimmed by 2 bases and the J gene end by 1 base; junction bases not matched to a gene: 6. Germline V lookup: CDR1 MDHEN, CDR2 SYDVKM. CDR3 loop: CASSLLGQGRSNQPQHF. DNA for the CDR3: TGTGCCAGCAGTTTACTAGGACAGGGGAGAAGCAATCAGCCCCAGCATTTT.

This chain connects TRBV6-2 or TRBV6-3 to TRBJ1-3; 8 positions agree with TRBD1. The CDR3 is 12 amino acids. The V gene end was trimmed by 5 bases and the J gene end by 10 bases; junction bases not matched to a gene: 4. Per the germline V gene, CDR1 is MNHEY and CDR2 is SVGEGT. CDR3 sequence (DNA): TGTGCCAGCAGTGCCGGACAGGGTACCATATATTTT. Its translation: CASSAGQGTIYF.

The genes are TRBV2 and TRBJ2-3; 12 nucleotides match TRBD2. The ends lost 5 bases at V and 4 bases at J; junction bases unmatched: 4. This CDR3 spans 15 amino acids. Per germline, CDR1 SNHLY and CDR2 FYNNEI. The CDR3, as DNA: TGTGCCAGCAGTTCTCTAGCGGGGGGGCCAGATACGCAGTATTTT. Translation gives CASSSLAGGPDTQYF.

A single count supports this clone. The chain carries TRBV4-3 and TRBJ2-3, with 8 bases that match TRBD2. The CDR3 is 16 amino acids. The germline V gene encodes CDR1 LGHNA and CDR2 YSLEER. V was pared by 4 bases and J by 6 bases, with 12 bases of the junction left unmatched. The CDR3 coding sequence is TGCGCCAGCAGCCTGAAGCGGGGGCGGGATCGGGATACGCAGTATTTT. Amino acids: CASSLKRGRDRDTQYF.

The J gene is TRBJ2-7, the V gene TRBV5-1, with 11 bases that match TRBD1. CDR1 SGHRS and CDR2 YFSETQ come from the germline V gene. V lost 8 bases to trimming and J lost 5 bases; unmatched junction nucleotides: 9. CDR3 length: 14 residues. The CDR3 sequence is CASSRTGGVDEQYF. The DNA of the CDR3 is TGCGCCAGTTCCCGGACAGGGGGCGTGGACGAGCAGTACTTC.

The J gene is TRBJ2-2, the V gene TRBV4-3; D gene uncertain. This CDR3 comprises 14 residues. The V end lost 0 bases, the J end lost 6 bases, and 8 bases lay between the germline ends. From germline, CDR1 is LGHNA and CDR2 YSLEER. CDR3 residues: CASSQDFSSGELFF. The CDR3 DNA follows: TGCGCCAGCAGCCAAGATTTCTCGTCCGGGGAGCTGTTTTTT.